Listed below are T cell receptor beta chains from one sample, sequenced in a study of blood T cell repertoires in COVID-19. Only in-frame clones appear in the TCRdb table, and some are missing; sequencing was by immunoSEQ multiplex PCR. The sample yields 140,000 or so clones, approximately 90% seen once. Sequencing was done on a sample of peripheral blood. The receptor source for this set is a woman of 80 years or more with acute or convalescent COVID-19. The CDR3 runs from the conserved cysteine through the conserved F or W. The order of the fields is D gene, clone size, V gene, J gene, CDR3 protein, CDR3 DNA. The D gene is left open where the match is weak. The listing skips clone size in some rows; elsewhere it reads once, few, many or a size class.

>-|once|TRBV3-1/TRBV3-2|TRBJ2-3
CASSQGGGRSDTQYF
TGTGCCAGCAGCCAAGGGGGGGGCCGTTCGGATACGCAGTATTTT
>-|-|TRBV5-6|TRBJ1-2
CASSFKLANYGYTF
TGTGCCAGCAGCTTTAAATTAGCTAACTATGGCTACACCTTC
>TRBD1|few|TRBV30|TRBJ2-1
CAWTQRRGDRGKSQSYNEQFF
TGTGCCTGGACCCAAAGACGTGGGGACAGGGGGAAGTCACAATCCTACAATGAGCAGTTCTTC
>-|-|TRBV12-5|TRBJ1-1
CASGLGSNTEAFF
TGTGCTAGTGGTTTGGGCAGTAACACTGAAGCTTTCTTT
>-|-|TRBV6-5|TRBJ2-1
CASRGRYNEQFF
TGTGCCAGCAGGGGCAGATACAATGAGCAGTTCTTC
>TRBD2|-|TRBV9|TRBJ2-3
CASSVRTSGGVVDTQYF
TGTGCCAGCAGCGTAAGAACTAGCGGGGGGGTGGTAGATACGCAGTATTTT
>TRBD1|once|TRBV27|TRBJ1-2
CASSLSRDRGSRYGYTF
TGTGCCAGCAGTTTATCGAGAGACAGGGGGTCCCGTTATGGCTACACCTTC
>TRBD1|-|TRBV7-2|TRBJ1-1
CASSLLLTGGGTEAFF
TGTGCCAGCAGCCTCCTCCTAACAGGGGGCGGCACTGAAGCTTTCTTT
>-|-|TRBV7-3|TRBJ1-2
CASSLSTGDFYGYTF
TGTGCCAGCAGCTTATCCACCGGGGACTTCTATGGCTACACCTTC
>-|-|TRBV6-5|TRBJ1-1
CASSPSHTEAFF
TGTGCCAGCAGTCCCTCCCACACTGAAGCTTTCTTT
>-|-|TRBV27|TRBJ1-2
CASSKGGLDGYTF
TGTGCCAGCAGTAAGGGGGGGCTGGATGGCTACACCTTC
>-|-|TRBV5-6|TRBJ2-5
CASSSGSLKETQYF
TGTGCCAGCAGTTCCGGGTCCCTGAAAGAGACCCAGTACTTC
>-|-|TRBV5-1|TRBJ1-2
CASSLAFGLTNYGYTF
TGCGCCAGCAGCTTGGCCTTCGGACTGACTAACTATGGCTACACCTTC
>-|-|TRBV5-1|TRBJ1-4
CASSAQGLGNEKLFF
TGCGCCAGCAGCGCCCAGGGGTTGGGTAATGAAAAACTGTTTTTT
>-|-|TRBV18|TRBJ1-1
CASSLRQVSNTEAFF
TGTGCCAGCTCACTAAGACAGGTTTCTAACACTGAAGCTTTCTTT
>-|-|TRBV3-1/TRBV3-2|TRBJ1-1
CASSQEGWGMNSVEAFF
TGTGCCAGCAGCCAAGAAGGGTGGGGCATGAACTCGGTTGAAGCTTTCTTT
>-|-|TRBV5-6|TRBJ1-2
CASSLGSGQTLFYGYTF
TGTGCCAGCAGCTTGGGGTCAGGGCAGACCTTATTCTATGGCTACACCTTC
>TRBD1|-|TRBV6-5|TRBJ2-7
CASSYSDRGGYEQYF
TGTGCCAGCAGTTACTCGGACAGGGGCGGGTACGAGCAGTACTTC
>TRBD1|-|TRBV7-9|TRBJ1-2
CASIPWDRGLNYGYTF
TGTGCCAGTATCCCTTGGGACAGAGGGTTGAACTATGGCTACACCTTC
>-|-|TRBV18|TRBJ2-7
CASSPATVSYEQYF
TGTGCCAGCTCACCCGCGACAGTCTCCTACGAGCAGTACTTC
>TRBD1|-|TRBV3-1/TRBV3-2|TRBJ2-5
CASSQPGTGGKTQYF
TGTGCCAGCAGCCAACCCGGGACAGGGGGAAAGACCCAGTACTTC
>TRBD1|once|TRBV7-9|TRBJ1-1
CASSLLGQMNTEAFF
TGTGCCAGCAGCCTTCTGGGACAGATGAACACTGAAGCTTTCTTT
>-|once|TRBV18|TRBJ1-3
CASSPKALQGGNTIYF
TGTGCCAGCTCACCAAAGGCTTTGCAGGGTGGAAACACCATATATTTT
>-|-|TRBV7-8|TRBJ2-7
CASRWGPIYEQYF
TGTGCCAGCAGATGGGGGCCAATCTACGAGCAGTACTTC
>-|-|TRBV7-8|TRBJ1-5
CASRPGRGGPQHF
TGTGCCAGCAGACCCGGACGGGGAGGGCCCCAGCATTTT
>-|-|TRBV6-5|TRBJ2-5
CASSHQVAGKETQYF
TGTGCCAGCAGTCACCAGGTGGCAGGCAAAGAGACCCAGTACTTC
>TRBD2|-|TRBV7-9|TRBJ2-1
CASSLVAGGYNEQFF
TGTGCCAGCAGCTTAGTGGCGGGGGGTTACAATGAGCAGTTCTTC
>TRBD1|-|TRBV6-5|TRBJ1-2
CASSQQGEIPYSYTF
TGTGCCAGCAGCCAACAGGGGGAAATCCCCTATAGCTACACCTTC
>-|-|TRBV19|TRBJ1-2
CASSIVQGSYGYTF
TGTGCCAGTAGTATAGTGCAGGGGAGCTATGGCTACACCTTC
>-|once|TRBV28|TRBJ2-7
CASSFSIRGHEQYF
TGTGCCAGCAGTTTTTCTATCAGGGGCCACGAGCAGTACTTC
>TRBD2|once|TRBV2|TRBJ2-5
CASSETSGGHVIQETQYF
TGTGCCAGCAGTGAAACTAGCGGGGGGCACGTAATACAAGAGACCCAGTACTTC
>TRBD1|-|TRBV6-5|TRBJ1-2
CASSFRTGFDYGYTF
TGTGCCAGCAGTTTCAGGACAGGTTTTGACTATGGCTACACCTTC
>-|-|TRBV7-2|TRBJ1-2
CASTSQALPNYGYTF
TGTGCCAGCACCTCGCAGGCGCTGCCTAACTATGGCTACACCTTC
>TRBD2|-|TRBV19|TRBJ2-3
CASSARLAVSTDTQYF
TGTGCCAGTAGTGCCCGACTAGCGGTTAGCACAGATACGCAGTATTTT
>-|few|TRBV28|TRBJ1-1
CASSLRRGRVNTEAFF
TGTGCCAGCAGTTTAAGGAGGGGGAGGGTGAACACTGAAGCTTTCTTT
>-|-|TRBV6-6|TRBJ1-1
CASSRGGMNTEAFF
TGTGCCAGCTCCCGAGGAGGGATGAACACTGAAGCTTTCTTT
>TRBD2|few|TRBV7-2|TRBJ2-1
CASTLRTSGALGNEQFF
TGTGCCAGCACCCTCCGGACTAGCGGGGCTCTGGGGAATGAGCAGTTCTTC
>-|-|TRBV18|TRBJ2-7
CASSLSSGSYEQYF
TGTGCCAGCTCACTCTCATCAGGGTCCTACGAGCAGTACTTC
>TRBD1|-|TRBV7-2|TRBJ2-3
CASSSHSPGTADTQYF
TGTGCCAGCAGCTCCCATAGCCCAGGGACAGCAGATACGCAGTATTTT
>-|-|TRBV5-1|TRBJ1-2
CASSLTPNYGYTF
TGCGCCAGCAGCTTGACTCCTAACTATGGCTACACCTTC
>TRBD1|-|TRBV5-1|TRBJ1-2
CASSSGQAAEGYTF
TGCGCCAGCAGCTCGGGACAGGCCGCGGAGGGCTACACCTTC
>-|once|TRBV2|TRBJ1-2
CASNTGGTYYGYTF
TGTGCCAGCAACACCGGGGGAACGTACTATGGCTACACCTTC
>-|-|TRBV11-2|TRBJ1-2
CASTPDNSFYGYTF
TGTGCCAGCACCCCTGACAATTCCTTTTATGGCTACACCTTC
>TRBD1|-|TRBV24-1|TRBJ1-1
CATSARTQRQGETEAFF
TGTGCCACCAGTGCACGAACCCAAAGACAGGGGGAAACTGAAGCTTTCTTT
>TRBD2|-|TRBV2|TRBJ2-7
CASSHPGLAGFYEQYF
TGTGCCAGCAGTCACCCAGGACTAGCGGGTTTCTACGAGCAGTACTTC
>TRBD1|once|TRBV5-1|TRBJ1-2
CASSLGPTGGVSYGYTF
TGCGCCAGCAGCTTGGGACCCACAGGGGGAGTTAGCTATGGCTACACCTTC
>-|-|TRBV9|TRBJ1-6
CASSVAYNSPLHF
TGTGCCAGCAGCGTGGCTTATAATTCACCCCTCCACTTT
>-|-|TRBV10-2|TRBJ1-5
CASNPGSSNQPQHF
TGCGCCAGCAACCCGGGGTCCAGCAATCAGCCCCAGCATTTT
>TRBD1|-|TRBV3-1/TRBV3-2|TRBJ2-7
CASSQWTGDEQYF
TGTGCCAGCAGCCAATGGACAGGGGACGAGCAGTACTTC
>-|-|TRBV7-9|TRBJ1-2
CASSSQGGNYGYTF
TGTGCCAGCAGCTCCCAGGGAGGGAACTATGGCTACACCTTC
>-|-|TRBV4-3|TRBJ1-4
CASSQGQTTNEKLFF
TGCGCCAGCAGCCAGGGGCAGACAACTAATGAAAAACTGTTTTTT
>TRBD1|-|TRBV30|TRBJ1-4
CAWGIGTGYEKLFF
TGTGCCTGGGGGATCGGGACAGGGTATGAAAAACTGTTTTTT
>TRBD1|-|TRBV19|TRBJ1-4
CASSPGQGIEKLFF
TGTGCCAGTAGTCCAGGACAGGGTATTGAAAAACTGTTTTTT
>-|-|TRBV5-1|TRBJ1-2
CASSLEAGTYYGYTF
TGCGCCAGCAGCTTGGAGGCGGGGACCTACTATGGCTACACCTTC
>-|-|TRBV9|TRBJ1-3
CASSVRSSGNTIYF
TGTGCCAGCAGCGTAAGGAGTTCTGGAAACACCATATATTTT
>-|-|TRBV9|TRBJ2-5
CASSGIRGSQETQYF
TGTGCCAGCAGCGGAATAAGGGGCAGCCAAGAGACCCAGTACTTC
>TRBD1|-|TRBV5-1|TRBJ2-5
CASSSGTEETQYF
TGCGCCAGCAGCTCGGGGACAGAAGAGACCCAGTACTTC
>TRBD1|-|TRBV19|TRBJ1-4
CASSFRTGTNEKLFF
TGTGCCAGTAGTTTTCGGACAGGTACTAATGAAAAACTGTTTTTT
>-|-|TRBV18|TRBJ1-3
CASSLQGTLSGNTIYF
TGTGCCAGCTCACTACAGGGTACCCTATCTGGAAACACCATATATTTT